Listed below are T cell receptor beta chains from one sample, sequenced in a study of metastatic and nonmetastatic thyroid tumors. TCRdb reanalyzed the PCR reads with MiXCR. The sample has 20,000 or so clones, about a quarter seen once; the top ten hold approximately 6.1%. Material for sequencing was blood. The source is a female donor with papillary thyroid cancer or a benign thyroid nodule (not recorded which). Some clones in this sample may be carry-over from other donors' samples. Each CDR3 is given with its conserved first and last residue. A D gene is named only where the DNA matches it firmly. The size field is filled for only some rows; it gives once, few, many or a size class.

V gene: TRBV20-1
clone size: .
D gene: TRBD1
J gene: TRBJ1-1
CDR3 length: 14
CDR3 DNA: TGCAGTGCTCACAGGGGGGGGGTCGAGACTGAAGCTTTCTTT
CDR3 protein: CSAHRGGVETEAFF

V gene: TRBV6-1
clone size: few
D gene: .
J gene: TRBJ1-2
CDR3 length: 15
CDR3 DNA: TGTGCCAGCAGTGGCCGTGGTGGGGGCATCCATGGCTACACCTTC
CDR3 protein: CASSGRGGGIHGYTF

V gene: TRBV11-2
clone size: .
D gene: TRBD1
J gene: TRBJ2-1
CDR3 length: 15
CDR3 DNA: TGTGCCAGCAGTAACCAGGGGGCCTGGTACAATGAGCAGTTCTTC
CDR3 protein: CASSNQGAWYNEQFF

V gene: TRBV5-1
clone size: .
D gene: .
J gene: TRBJ2-3
CDR3 length: 12
CDR3 DNA: TGCGCCAGCAGCTTAGACACAGATACGCAGTATTTT
CDR3 protein: CASSLDTDTQYF

V gene: TRBV25-1
clone size: few
D gene: .
J gene: TRBJ2-7
CDR3 length: 13
CDR3 DNA: TGTGCCAGCAGTGGGACAGTAACCTACGAGCAGTACTTC
CDR3 protein: CASSGTVTYEQYF

V gene: TRBV29-1
clone size: few
D gene: TRBD1
J gene: TRBJ1-3
CDR3 length: 15
CDR3 DNA: TGCAGCGTTGACCTTAAGACAGGGTACGGAAACACCATATATTTT
CDR3 protein: CSVDLKTGYGNTIYF

V gene: TRBV6-2/TRBV6-3
clone size: .
D gene: .
J gene: TRBJ2-5
CDR3 length: 16
CDR3 DNA: TGTGCCAGCAGTACACTGACTAGTAGGGGACAAGAGACCCAGTACTTC
CDR3 protein: CASSTLTSRGQETQYF

V gene: TRBV5-5
clone size: many
D gene: .
J gene: TRBJ1-1
CDR3 length: 11
CDR3 DNA: TGTGCCAGCAGCTTTCTGTTTGAAGCTTTCTTT
CDR3 protein: CASSFLFEAFF

V gene: TRBV12-3/TRBV12-4
clone size: few
D gene: .
J gene: TRBJ2-7
CDR3 length: 11
CDR3 DNA: TGTGCCAGCAGTCGCCTCTACGAGCAGTACTTC
CDR3 protein: CASSRLYEQYF

V gene: TRBV28
clone size: medium-sized
D gene: TRBD2
J gene: TRBJ2-3
CDR3 length: 17
CDR3 DNA: TGTGCCAGCAGCCACCGCCGACTAGCGGGGGGCTGGGGGACGCAGTATTTT
CDR3 protein: CASSHRRLAGGWGTQYF

V gene: TRBV6-2/TRBV6-3
clone size: .
D gene: .
J gene: TRBJ1-1
CDR3 length: 15
CDR3 DNA: TGTGCCAGCAGTTACTCAATGGGGGGAGAGACTGAAGCTTTCTTT
CDR3 protein: CASSYSMGGETEAFF

V gene: TRBV6-1
clone size: many
D gene: .
J gene: TRBJ1-5
CDR3 length: 15
CDR3 DNA: TGTGCCAGCAGACCGCAGCCGTATAGCAATCAGCCCCAGCATTTT
CDR3 protein: CASRPQPYSNQPQHF

V gene: TRBV6-5
clone size: medium-sized
D gene: .
J gene: TRBJ1-2
CDR3 length: 15
CDR3 DNA: TGTGCCAGCAGTTACTCGGGTGAAGGCCGATCCGGCTACACCTTC
CDR3 protein: CASSYSGEGRSGYTF

V gene: TRBV4-3
clone size: many
D gene: .
J gene: TRBJ2-7
CDR3 length: 15
CDR3 DNA: TGCGCCAGCAGCCAAGATAAGGTAGGGATCGGCGAGCAGTACTTC
CDR3 protein: CASSQDKVGIGEQYF

V gene: TRBV6-4
clone size: medium-sized
D gene: .
J gene: TRBJ1-1
CDR3 length: 14
CDR3 DNA: TGTGCCAGCAGCCCTTCGGATGGGGACACTGAAGCTTTCTTT
CDR3 protein: CASSPSDGDTEAFF

V gene: TRBV6-1
clone size: few
D gene: .
J gene: TRBJ2-7
CDR3 length: 14
CDR3 DNA: TGTGCCAGCATGGGCCAGGATGGGTCCTACGAGCAGTACTTC
CDR3 protein: CASMGQDGSYEQYF

V gene: TRBV18
clone size: .
D gene: .
J gene: TRBJ2-5
CDR3 length: 11
CDR3 DNA: TGTGCCAGCTCGGCTGGGGAGACCCAGTACTTC
CDR3 protein: CASSAGETQYF

V gene: TRBV15
clone size: few
D gene: .
J gene: TRBJ2-5
CDR3 length: 16
CDR3 DNA: TGTGCCACCAGCAGAGGTTTGGTACAGATCCAAGAGACCCAGTACTTC
CDR3 protein: CATSRGLVQIQETQYF

V gene: TRBV5-1
clone size: .
D gene: TRBD1
J gene: TRBJ1-1
CDR3 length: 15
CDR3 DNA: TGCGCCAGCAGCCAAACAGGGGGCTTTGACACTGAAGCTTTCTTT
CDR3 protein: CASSQTGGFDTEAFF

V gene: TRBV20-1
clone size: .
D gene: .
J gene: TRBJ1-1
CDR3 length: 13
CDR3 DNA: TGCAGTGCTAGAAAGGACAGCTGGGGGGAAGCTTTCTTT
CDR3 protein: CSARKDSWGEAFF

V gene: TRBV12-3/TRBV12-4
clone size: medium-sized
D gene: TRBD2
J gene: TRBJ2-7
CDR3 length: 16
CDR3 DNA: TGTGCCAGCAGTTTAGCCGGGAGGGGGGGGGCGGAGGAGCAGTACTTC
CDR3 protein: CASSLAGRGGAEEQYF

V gene: TRBV6-2/TRBV6-3
clone size: few
D gene: .
J gene: TRBJ2-6
CDR3 length: 15
CDR3 DNA: TGTGCCAGCAGTTACTCTTACTCTGGGGCCAACGTCCTGACTTTC
CDR3 protein: CASSYSYSGANVLTF

V gene: TRBV20-1
clone size: .
D gene: .
J gene: TRBJ1-1
CDR3 length: 11
CDR3 DNA: TGCAGTGCTGTGGAGAACGCTGAAGCTTTCTTT
CDR3 protein: CSAVENAEAFF

V gene: TRBV20-1
clone size: few
D gene: TRBD2
J gene: TRBJ2-7
CDR3 length: 18
CDR3 DNA: TGCAGTGCTAGATTGGCGGGACTAGCGGGGGGGCGGATTTCCGAGCAGTACTTC
CDR3 protein: CSARLAGLAGGRISEQYF

V gene: TRBV3-1
clone size: many
D gene: .
J gene: TRBJ1-2
CDR3 length: 12
CDR3 DNA: TGTGCCAGCAGCCAAGGAGACTATGGCTACACCTTC
CDR3 protein: CASSQGDYGYTF

V gene: TRBV6-4
clone size: few
D gene: TRBD2
J gene: TRBJ2-2
CDR3 length: 15
CDR3 DNA: TGTGCCAGAAGCCCTAATAGCGGGGGTACCGGGGAGCTGTTTTTT
CDR3 protein: CARSPNSGGTGELFF

V gene: TRBV24-1
clone size: many
D gene: .
J gene: TRBJ2-3
CDR3 length: 11
CDR3 DNA: TGTGCCACTTGGACCACAGATACGCAGTATTTT
CDR3 protein: CATWTTDTQYF

V gene: TRBV11-3
clone size: medium-sized
D gene: TRBD1
J gene: TRBJ1-6
CDR3 length: 14
CDR3 DNA: TGTGCCAGCAGCGCACGGGACAGGGTTTCACCCCTCCACTTT
CDR3 protein: CASSARDRVSPLHF

V gene: TRBV28
clone size: few
D gene: .
J gene: TRBJ1-1
CDR3 length: 15
CDR3 DNA: TGTGCCAGCAGACCTATTGTTGGGGGTTCCACTGAAGCTTTCTTT
CDR3 protein: CASRPIVGGSTEAFF

V gene: TRBV7-2
clone size: .
D gene: .
J gene: TRBJ1-6
CDR3 length: 13
CDR3 DNA: TGTGCCAGCAGCTGGGACGGGAATTCACCCCTCCACTTT
CDR3 protein: CASSWDGNSPLHF

V gene: TRBV14
clone size: .
D gene: TRBD1
J gene: TRBJ1-5
CDR3 length: 17
CDR3 DNA: TGTGCCAGCAGCCACACCAGTAGGGACAGGGACAATCAGCCCCAGCATTTT
CDR3 protein: CASSHTSRDRDNQPQHF

V gene: TRBV12-5
clone size: .
D gene: TRBD1
J gene: TRBJ1-3
CDR3 length: 17
CDR3 DNA: TGTGCTAGTGGTGAGACCCGAGGACAGGGGACGGGAAACACCATATATTTT
CDR3 protein: CASGETRGQGTGNTIYF

V gene: TRBV12-3/TRBV12-4
clone size: few
D gene: .
J gene: TRBJ2-1
CDR3 length: 16
CDR3 DNA: TGTGCCAGCAGTGACTACCTCGGGACGGGTCGTAATGAGCAGTTCTTC
CDR3 protein: CASSDYLGTGRNEQFF

V gene: TRBV2
clone size: medium-sized
D gene: .
J gene: TRBJ1-1
CDR3 length: 13
CDR3 DNA: TGTGCCAGCAGTCGGGAATCGAACACTGAAGCTTTCTTT
CDR3 protein: CASSRESNTEAFF

V gene: TRBV7-8
clone size: many
D gene: .
J gene: TRBJ1-1
CDR3 length: 13
CDR3 DNA: TGTGCCAGCAGCTTAACCAGTTCAACTGAAGCTTTCTTT
CDR3 protein: CASSLTSSTEAFF

V gene: TRBV28
clone size: medium-sized
D gene: .
J gene: TRBJ1-1
CDR3 length: 13
CDR3 DNA: TGTGCCAGCAGGCGACAGGTCCTAACTGAAGCTTTCTTT
CDR3 protein: CASRRQVLTEAFF

V gene: TRBV5-1
clone size: .
D gene: .
J gene: TRBJ2-7
CDR3 length: 13
CDR3 DNA: TGCGCCAGCAGCTCCCCGGGCCTTGTCGAGCAGTACTTC
CDR3 protein: CASSSPGLVEQYF

V gene: TRBV6-4
clone size: many
D gene: TRBD2
J gene: TRBJ2-3
CDR3 length: 14
CDR3 DNA: TGTGCCAGCAGTGATGGGGGGGACACAGATACGCAGTATTTT
CDR3 protein: CASSDGGDTDTQYF

V gene: TRBV12-3/TRBV12-4
clone size: medium-sized
D gene: .
J gene: TRBJ1-1
CDR3 length: 12
CDR3 DNA: TGTGCCAGCAGTTTAAGGAAGGCTGAAGCTTTCTTT
CDR3 protein: CASSLRKAEAFF

V gene: TRBV27
clone size: medium-sized
D gene: .
J gene: TRBJ2-1
CDR3 length: 14
CDR3 DNA: TGTGCCAGCAGTTTTGAGGGGGAGTACAATGAGCAGTTCTTC
CDR3 protein: CASSFEGEYNEQFF

V gene: TRBV6-1
clone size: medium-sized
D gene: TRBD1
J gene: TRBJ1-2
CDR3 length: 13
CDR3 DNA: TGTGCCAGCAGTCCGAGGACAGGGATTGGCTACACCTTC
CDR3 protein: CASSPRTGIGYTF

V gene: TRBV28
clone size: medium-sized
D gene: TRBD1
J gene: TRBJ2-2
CDR3 length: 15
CDR3 DNA: TGTGCCAGCGGAAGACGACAGGGGAACACCGGGGAGCTGTTTTTT
CDR3 protein: CASGRRQGNTGELFF

V gene: TRBV12-3/TRBV12-4
clone size: medium-sized
D gene: .
J gene: TRBJ2-3
CDR3 length: 14
CDR3 DNA: TGTGCCAGCAGTTTAGCAAGAGGGTCAGATACGCAGTATTTT
CDR3 protein: CASSLARGSDTQYF

V gene: TRBV7-3
clone size: many
D gene: TRBD1
J gene: TRBJ2-1
CDR3 length: 16
CDR3 DNA: TGTGCCAGCAGCTTACTGGGACAGGGGTCCTACAATGAGCAGTTCTTC
CDR3 protein: CASSLLGQGSYNEQFF

V gene: TRBV27
clone size: .
D gene: .
J gene: TRBJ2-7
CDR3 length: 17
CDR3 DNA: TGTGCCAGCAGTTTATCATCCCCCCTTCCGAACAAATACGAGCAGTACTTC
CDR3 protein: CASSLSSPLPNKYEQYF

V gene: TRBV6-1
clone size: .
D gene: .
J gene: TRBJ2-7
CDR3 length: 14
CDR3 DNA: TGTGCCAGCAGTGAAGCGGGACACCAATACGAGCAGTACTTC
CDR3 protein: CASSEAGHQYEQYF

V gene: TRBV4-1
clone size: many
D gene: TRBD2
J gene: TRBJ2-3
CDR3 length: 19
CDR3 DNA: TGCGCCAGCAGCCAACGGGAACTAGCGGGAGGAGGGCTCACAGATACGCAGTATTTT
CDR3 protein: CASSQRELAGGGLTDTQYF

V gene: TRBV9
clone size: .
D gene: TRBD2
J gene: TRBJ2-5
CDR3 length: 16
CDR3 DNA: TGTGCCAGCAGCGTGGCCTGGACTAGCGGGAGAGATACCCAGTACTTC
CDR3 protein: CASSVAWTSGRDTQYF

V gene: TRBV4-1
clone size: many
D gene: .
J gene: TRBJ2-5
CDR3 length: 13
CDR3 DNA: TGCGCCAGCAGCGGACAGCGCCAAGAGACCCAGTACTTC
CDR3 protein: CASSGQRQETQYF